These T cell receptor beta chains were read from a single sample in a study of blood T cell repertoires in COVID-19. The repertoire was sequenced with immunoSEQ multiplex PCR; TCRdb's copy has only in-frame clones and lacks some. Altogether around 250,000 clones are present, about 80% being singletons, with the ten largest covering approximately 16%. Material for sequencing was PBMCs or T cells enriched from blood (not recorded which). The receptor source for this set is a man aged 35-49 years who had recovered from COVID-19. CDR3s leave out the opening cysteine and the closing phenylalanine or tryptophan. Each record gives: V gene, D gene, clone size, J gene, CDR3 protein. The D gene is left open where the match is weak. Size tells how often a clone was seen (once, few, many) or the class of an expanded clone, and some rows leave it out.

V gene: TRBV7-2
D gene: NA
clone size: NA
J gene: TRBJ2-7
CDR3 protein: ASSLTPSYEQY

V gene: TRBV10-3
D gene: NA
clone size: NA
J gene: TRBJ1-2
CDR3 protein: AISRDTIGYGYT

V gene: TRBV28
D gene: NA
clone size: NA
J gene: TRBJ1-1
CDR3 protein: ASVGDGGKAF

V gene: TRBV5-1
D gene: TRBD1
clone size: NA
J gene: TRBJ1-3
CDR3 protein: ASSPSGGTGNTIY

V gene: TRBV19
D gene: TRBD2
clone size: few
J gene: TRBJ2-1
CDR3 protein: ASSALAGPDSYNEQF

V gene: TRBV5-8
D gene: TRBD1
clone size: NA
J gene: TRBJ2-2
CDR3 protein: ASSFGTGANTGELF

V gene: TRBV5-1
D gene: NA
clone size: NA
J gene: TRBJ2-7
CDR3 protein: ASRSGYEQY

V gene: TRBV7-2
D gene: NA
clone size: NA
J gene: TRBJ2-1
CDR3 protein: ASSSTRGNEQF

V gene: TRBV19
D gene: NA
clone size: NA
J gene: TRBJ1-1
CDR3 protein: ASSIIGAEAF

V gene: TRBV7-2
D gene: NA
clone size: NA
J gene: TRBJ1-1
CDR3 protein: ASSLVTGFTEAF

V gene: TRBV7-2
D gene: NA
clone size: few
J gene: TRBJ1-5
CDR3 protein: ASSPVGLSNQPQH

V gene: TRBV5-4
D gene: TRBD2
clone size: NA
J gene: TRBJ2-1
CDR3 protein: ASSSFSGRNEQF

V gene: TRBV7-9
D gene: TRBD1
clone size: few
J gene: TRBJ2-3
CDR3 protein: ASSQYRGAETDTQY

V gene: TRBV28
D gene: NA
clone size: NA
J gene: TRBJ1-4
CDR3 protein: ASRDAGGTNEKLF

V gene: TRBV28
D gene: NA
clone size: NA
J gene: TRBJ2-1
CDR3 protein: ASRLMGAEQF

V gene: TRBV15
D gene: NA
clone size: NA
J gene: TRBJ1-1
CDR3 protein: ATSRDVATTNTEAF

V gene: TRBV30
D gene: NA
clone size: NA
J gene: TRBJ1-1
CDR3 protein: ASIGGRRTEAF

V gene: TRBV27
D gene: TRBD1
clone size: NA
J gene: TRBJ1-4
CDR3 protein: ASKIQGATNEKLF

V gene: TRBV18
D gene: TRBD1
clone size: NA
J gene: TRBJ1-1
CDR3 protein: ASSPQRTGRMNTEAF

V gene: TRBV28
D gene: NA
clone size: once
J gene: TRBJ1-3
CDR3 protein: ASSPTGTFSGNTIY

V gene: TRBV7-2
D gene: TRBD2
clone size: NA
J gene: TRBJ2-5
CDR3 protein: ASSLGNHAVPGRAQY

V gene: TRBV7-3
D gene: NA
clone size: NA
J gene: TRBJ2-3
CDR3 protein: ASSSTPEDTQY

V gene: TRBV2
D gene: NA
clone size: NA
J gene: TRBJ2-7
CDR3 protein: ASSEGKAGTYEQY

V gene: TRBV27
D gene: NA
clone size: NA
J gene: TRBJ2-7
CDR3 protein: ASSLESGYEQY

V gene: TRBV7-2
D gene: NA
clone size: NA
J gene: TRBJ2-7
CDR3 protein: ASSFERGLYEQY

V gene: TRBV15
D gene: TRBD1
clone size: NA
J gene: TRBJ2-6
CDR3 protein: ATSRDRSDGNVLT

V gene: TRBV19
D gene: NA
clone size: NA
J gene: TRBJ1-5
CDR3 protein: ASGDSGEPQH

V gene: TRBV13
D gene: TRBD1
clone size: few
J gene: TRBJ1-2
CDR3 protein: ASSLDGTGDYGYT

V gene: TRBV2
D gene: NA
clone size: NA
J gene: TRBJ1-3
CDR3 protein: ASPNGNTIY

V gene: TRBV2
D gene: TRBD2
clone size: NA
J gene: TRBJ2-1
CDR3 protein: ASRATSGGHNEQF

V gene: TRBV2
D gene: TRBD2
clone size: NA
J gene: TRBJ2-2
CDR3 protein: ASTERGAGELF

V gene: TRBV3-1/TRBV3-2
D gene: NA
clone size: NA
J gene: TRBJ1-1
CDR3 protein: ASKFGYGDTEAF

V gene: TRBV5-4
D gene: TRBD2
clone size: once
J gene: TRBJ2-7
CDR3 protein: ASSLGTSERGYEQY

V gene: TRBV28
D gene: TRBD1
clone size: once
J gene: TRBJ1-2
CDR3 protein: ASSFNGKTGKGYT

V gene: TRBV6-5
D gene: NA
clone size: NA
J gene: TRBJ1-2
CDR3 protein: ASTSQGRVGGYT

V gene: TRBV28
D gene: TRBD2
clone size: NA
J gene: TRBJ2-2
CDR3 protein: ASSIRQGRTSGRAPHTGELF

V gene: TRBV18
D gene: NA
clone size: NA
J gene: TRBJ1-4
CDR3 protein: ASSPGQAHNEKLF

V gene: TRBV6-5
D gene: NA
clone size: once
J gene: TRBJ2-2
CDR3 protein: ASSYFPAGGELF

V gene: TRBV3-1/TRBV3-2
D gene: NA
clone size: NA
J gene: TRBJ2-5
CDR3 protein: ASSQYRVRETQY